This passage covers 29 T cell receptor beta chains from one sample sequenced in a study of Ad26.COV2.S vaccination and SARS-CoV-2 variants. Treatment indicated: 19 received Ad26.COV2.S at low or high dose, single or two shots; 5 received placebo; per-sample allocation not given. Each sample was drawn 63 days after the first injection (of vaccine or placebo). Measured with immunoSEQ multiplex PCR; TCRdb has only the in-frame clones, and not every one. The table has more than 300,000 clones, 75% to 90% seen once. Sequenced here: peripheral blood, sampled in a trial of Ad26.COV2.S vaccine versus placebo. These receptors were taken from a person aged 18-65 years who received the Ad26.COV2.S COVID-19 vaccine or a placebo.

This chain joins TRBV19 and TRBJ1-5, with 8 bases lining up with TRBD1. V lost 8 bases and J lost 0; bases outside the gene matches: 12. The CDR3 runs to 17 residues. The germline V gene encodes CDR1 LNHDA and CDR2 SQIVND (reference sequence). The CDR3: CASGDRTRINSNQPQHF. CDR3 nucleotides: TGTGCCAGTGGGGACAGGACACGAATTAATAGCAATCAGCCCCAGCATTTT.

In its sample, this clone was seen once. This chain links TRBV28 with TRBJ2-5, with D perhaps TRBD1 or TRBD2 (5 bases each). Germline lookup yields CDR1 MDHEN and CDR2 SYDVKM. This CDR3 has 11 amino acids. The V gene lost 8 bases and the J gene lost 7 bases, with 11 bases spanning the gap. CDR3 sequence reads: CASGGVRTQYF. In DNA form, the CDR3 reads TGTGCCAGCGGGGGAGTGAGGACCCAGTACTTC.

The chain links TRBV7-9 to TRBJ2-1, with 12 bases aligning to TRBD2. The CDR3 loop spans 15 amino acids. CDR1 and CDR2 from the germline V gene are SEHNR and FQNEAQ (reference sequence). The trim removed 3 bases at V and 5 bases at J, leaving 2 bases unmatched. As DNA, the CDR3 is TGTGCCAGCAGCTTCGGACTAGCGGGGAACAATGAGCAGTTCTTC. Translating it yields CASSFGLAGNNEQFF. The full variable domain, its missing parts supplied by reference TRBV7-9 and TRBJ2-1, is DTGVSQNPRHKITKRGQNVTFRCDPISEHNRLYWYRQTLGQGPEFLTYFQNEAQLEKSRLLSDRFSAERPKGSFSTLEIQRTEQGDSAMYLCASSFGLAGNNEQFFGPGTRLTVL.

V is TRBV5-8 and J is TRBJ2-7; possible D gene TRBD1, 6 bases. Looked up from germline, CDR1 is SGHTS and CDR2 is YDEGEE. Trimming pared 5 bases from V and 6 bases from J, leaving 24 bases between. The CDR3 consists of 16 residues. The chain's CDR3 is CASRSGTLTASGEQYF. The CDR3 bases are TGTGCCAGCAGGTCCGGGACACTTACCGCCTCGGGCGAGCAGTACTTC.

The rearrangement uses TRBV6-5 and TRBJ1-4; maybe TRBD1 (5 bases). Trimming took 5 bases from V and 8 from J, leaving 12 bases between them. The CDR3 totals 13 residues. Germline assignment: CDR1 MNHEY and CDR2 SVGAGI. CDR3 in amino acids: CASSPLGGEKLFF. DNA of the CDR3: TGTGCCAGCAGTCCCCTCGGGGGGGAAAAACTGTTTTTT.

This clone was observed once. The chain links TRBV20-1 to TRBJ2-3; 9 positions agree with TRBD1. Germline CDR1 reads DFQATT; CDR2 reads SNEGSKA (reference sequence). This CDR3 is built from 16 residues. Trimming removed 3 bases from V and 4 bases from J; junction bases left unmatched: 11. The DNA of the CDR3 is TGCAGTGCTAGTGGATACGGGACAGGGACATCAGATACGCAGTATTTT. It specifies CSASGYGTGTSDTQYF.

The J gene is TRBJ2-1, the V gene TRBV5-6; 12 bases are a match to TRBD2. The CDR3 contains 14 residues. The germline gives CDR1 SGHDT, CDR2 YYEEEE. The V segment lost 0 bases and the J segment 10 bases; nucleotides outside the gene matches: 2. This chain's CDR3 is CASSLGLAGVEQFF. In nucleotides, the CDR3 is TGTGCCAGCAGCTTGGGACTAGCGGGAGTAGAGCAGTTCTTC.

J is TRBJ2-7 and V is TRBV5-1; D possibly corresponds to TRBD1 (5 bases). From germline, CDR1 is SGHRS and CDR2 YFSETQ. V shed 1 base and J shed 0 bases, with 11 bases lying between them. This CDR3 contains 15 residues. Written as DNA, the CDR3 is TGCGCCAGCAGCTTGACAGGTGGCGACTCCTACGAGCAGTACTTC. Amino acids: CASSLTGGDSYEQYF.

The chain recombines TRBV5-1 with TRBJ2-6, with D possibly being TRBD1 (5 bases). V was pared by 4 bases and J by 2 bases, with 19 bases between. This CDR3 contains 18 residues. CDR1 is SGHRS and CDR2 is YFSETQ in the germline V gene. CDR3 loop: CASSGQTVPRAGANVLTF. The CDR3 DNA reads as TGCGCCAGCAGCGGCCAGACAGTCCCCAGGGCTGGGGCCAACGTCCTGACTTTC.

The chain carries TRBV9 and TRBJ1-1; D not resolved. The ends were cut back, 3 bases at V and 0 bases at J, with 3 bases in the middle. Germline V gene data show CDR1 as SGDLS and CDR2 as YYNGEE. There are 12 residues in the CDR3. The CDR3 DNA reads as TGTGCCAGCAGCGCGCTGAACACTGAAGCTTTCTTT. Protein sequence: CASSALNTEAFF.

The chain employs TRBV7-8 and TRBJ1-1; 8 bases align to TRBD1. The germline gives CDR1 SGHVS, CDR2 FQNEAQ. Trimming removed 3 bases from V and 4 bases from J; junction bases left unmatched: 7. CDR3 length equals 15 residues. The CDR3 DNA follows: TGTGCCAGCAGCTTTGCAGGGGGCGGGGGCACTGAAGCTTTCTTT. Amino acid sequence: CASSFAGGGGTEAFF. Supplemented by reference TRBV7-8 and TRBJ1-1, the full variable domain reads GAGVSQSPRYKVAKRGQDVALRCDPISGHVSLFWYQQALGQGPEFLTYFQNEAQLDKSGLPSDRFFAERPEGSVSTLKIQRTQQEDSAVYLCASSFAGGGGTEAFFGQGTRLTVV.

The chain uses TRBV13 and TRBJ2-7, with D tentatively TRBD2 (5 bases). There are 14 residues in the CDR3. Germline CDR1 PRHDT, CDR2 FYEKMQ (reference sequence). V lost 4 bases and J 1 base, leaving 11 bases between the germline ends. DNA for the CDR3: TGTGCCAGCAGCTCGAGGAGGATTTCCTACGAGCAGTACTTC. Translated: CASSSRRISYEQYF.

This clone was recorded only once. V gene TRBV19 combines with J gene TRBJ1-2; D not certain. The ends were cut back, 3 bases at V and 4 bases at J, with 9 bases in the middle. Germline loops: CDR1 LNHDA, CDR2 SQIVND (reference sequence). The CDR3 loop spans 13 amino acids. CDR3 in DNA: TGTGCCAGTAGTATTGGTCGAGCCTATGGCTACACCTTC. Protein sequence: CASSIGRAYGYTF. Drawing the rest from reference TRBV19 and TRBJ1-2, the complete variable domain is DGGITQSPKYLFRKEGQNVTLSCEQNLNHDAMYWYRQDPGQGLRLIYYSQIVNDFQKGDIAEGYSVSREKKESFPLTVTSAQKNPTAFYLCASSIGRAYGYTFGSGTRLTVV.

This chain connects TRBV28 to TRBJ2-5, with 9 bases aligning to TRBD2. V lost 4 bases, J lost 1 base, and 4 bases stayed unmatched. This CDR3 is built from 15 residues. CDR1 and CDR2 from the germline V gene are MDHEN and SYDVKM. Written as DNA, the CDR3 is TGTGCCAGCAGTTCCCTAGCGGGGATCCAAGAGACCCAGTACTTC. Amino acid sequence: CASSSLAGIQETQYF.

The CDR3 nucleotides are TGTGCCAGCAGTTTTTACAGGGGGCGGGACTATGGCTACACCTTC. As protein: CASSFYRGRDYGYTF. The genes are TRBV28 and TRBJ1-2, with 9 positions matching TRBD1. J lost 3 bases, V lost 3 bases, and 5 bases had no gene match. The germline V gene has CDR1 MDHEN and CDR2 SYDVKM. This CDR3 comprises 15 residues.

The rearrangement links TRBV6-5 to TRBJ1-1; no definite D call. The CDR3 contains 13 residues. The ends were cut back, 9 bases at V and 0 bases at J, with 11 bases in the middle. Germline-derived CDR1 and CDR2 are MNHEY and SVGAGI. The chain's CDR3 is CASSKSLNTEAFF. In DNA form, the CDR3 reads TGTGCCAGTTCGAAGAGCCTGAACACTGAAGCTTTCTTT.

This clone was recorded only once. The chain recombines TRBV5-1 with TRBJ2-3; 9 bases are a match to TRBD1. Trimming at V came to 0 bases and at J to 4 bases, leaving 6 bases not matched to a gene. The CDR3 consists of 16 residues. Germline lookup yields CDR1 SGHRS and CDR2 YFSETQ. CDR3 nucleotides: TGCGCCAGCAGCTTGGCCTGGACAGGGGATCCAGATACGCAGTATTTT. Translated: CASSLAWTGDPDTQYF.

This rearrangement joins TRBV6-2 or TRBV6-3 to TRBJ1-1, with 8 bases matching TRBD1. J gave up 7 bases and V 2 bases, and 6 bases lay outside the gene matches. The CDR3 runs 14 residues. Germline lookup yields CDR1 MNHEY and CDR2 SVGEGT. The DNA for the CDR3 is TGTGCCAGCAGTTACCGACAGGGGTCGGGTGAAGCTTTCTTT. Translation gives CASSYRQGSGEAFF.

The chain uses TRBV7-2 and TRBJ1-4; D might be TRBD1 (6 bases). The V gene lost 6 bases and the J gene lost 5 bases, with 13 bases spanning the gap. CDR1 is SGHTA, CDR2 FQGNSA, per germline. The CDR3 is 14 residues long. CDR3 loop: CASSKQGRNEKLFF. CDR3 in DNA: TGTGCCAGCAGTAAACAGGGTCGGAATGAAAAACTGTTTTTT.

The chain has TRBV9 and TRBJ2-2; the D is unclear. The germline V and J ends were trimmed by 0 bases and 6 bases, with 6 bases remaining between them. Germline-derived CDR1 and CDR2 are SGDLS and YYNGEE. The CDR3 runs to 13 residues. The CDR3 nucleotides read TGTGCCAGCAGCGTAGACGACCCCGGGGAGCTGTTTTTT. It translates to CASSVDDPGELFF.

V usage is TRBV19 and J usage is TRBJ1-1; D call uncertain. CDR3 length equals 15 residues. CDR1 and CDR2 (germline): LNHDA, SQIVND (reference sequence). V lost 6 bases, J lost 1 base, and 15 bases lay in between. DNA of the CDR3: TGTGCCAGTAGAACCCAACACAACCAGAACACTGAAGCTTTCTTT. Its translation is CASRTQHNQNTEAFF.

The chain combines TRBV7-9 with TRBJ1-5; D gene uncertain. The CDR3 is 15 amino acids. The germline CDR1 and CDR2 sequences are SEHNR and FQNEAQ (reference sequence). Trimming shortened V by 1 base and J by 4 bases, and 11 bases separated the two germline ends. The CDR3 DNA follows: TGTGCCAGCAGCTTAGGGTTGTTTGGGAATCAGCCCCAGCATTTT. Its translation: CASSLGLFGNQPQHF.

The J gene is TRBJ2-3, the V gene TRBV28; D is perhaps TRBD1 (6 bases). Per the germline V gene, CDR1 is MDHEN and CDR2 is SYDVKM. V gave up 4 bases and J gave up 0 bases, with 14 bases separating them. This CDR3 comprises 16 residues. DNA of the CDR3: TGTGCCAGCAGTTCGACAGGAGATAGTAGCACAGATACGCAGTATTTT. This translates into CASSSTGDSSTDTQYF.

The CDR3 coding sequence is TGCGCCAGCAGCTTACAGGGACAGTTCCCAGAGACCCAGTACTTC. It specifies CASSLQGQFPETQYF. The chain employs TRBV5-1 and TRBJ2-5, with 7 bases lining up with TRBD1. The CDR3 sequence is 15 residues long. Germline V gives CDR1 SGHRS, CDR2 YFSETQ. V lost 2 bases to trimming and J lost 4 bases; unmatched junction nucleotides: 8.

The V call is TRBV5-1, the J call TRBJ2-7; the match to TRBD1 covers 7 bases. This CDR3 has 13 amino acids. The ends lost 3 bases at V and 0 bases at J; junction bases unmatched: 0. Germline V gives CDR1 SGHRS, CDR2 YFSETQ. The CDR3 coding sequence is TGCGCCAGCAGCTGGGACAGCTCCTACGAGCAGTACTTC. This codes for CASSWDSSYEQYF.

The chain joins TRBV27 to TRBJ1-5; D possibly corresponds to TRBD1 (5 bases). The V end lost 7 bases, the J end lost 0 bases, and 13 bases lay between the germline ends. Germline CDR1 and CDR2: MNHEY and SMNVEV (reference sequence). The CDR3 has 15 residues. The CDR3 DNA is TGTGCCAGCATGACTCTGACAGATAGCAATCAGCCCCAGCATTTT. It translates to CASMTLTDSNQPQHF.

The V call is TRBV12-5, the J call TRBJ2-3, with D perhaps TRBD2 (5 bases). The length of the CDR3 is 15 residues. V was pared by 3 bases and J by 1 base, with 11 bases between. Germline CDR1 LGHNT, CDR2 FRNRAP. The CDR3 DNA reads as TGTGCTAGTGGTTTAGAGGCGGGTCGCACAGATACGCAGTATTTT. Its protein product is CASGLEAGRTDTQYF. The variable domain in full, completed from reference TRBV12-5 and TRBJ2-3, reads DARVTQTPRHKVTEMGQEVTMRCQPILGHNTVFWYRQTMMQGLELLAYFRNRAPLDDSGMPKDRFSAEMPDATLATLKIQPSEPRDSAVYFCASGLEAGRTDTQYFGPGTRLTVL.

The chain couples TRBV6-5 to TRBJ2-2; D is unresolved. CDR1 is MNHEY, CDR2 SVGAGI, per germline. There are 15 residues in the CDR3. V was clipped by 2 bases and J by 1 base, with 8 bases between them. The CDR3 DNA reads TGTGCCAGCAGTTACGAGATCCTGAACACCGGGGAGCTGTTTTTT. It encodes CASSYEILNTGELFF.

The chain uses TRBV13 and TRBJ1-3; tentatively, D is TRBD1 (5 bases). V was trimmed by 3 bases and J by 2 bases, leaving 11 bases between them. CDR3 length: 15 residues. CDR1 and CDR2 (germline): PRHDT, FYEKMQ (reference sequence). The CDR3: CASSLGVLAGNTIYF. The CDR3 DNA is TGTGCCAGCAGCTTGGGGGTGTTGGCTGGAAACACCATATATTTT.